Listed here is a single TCR beta chain. The antigen it recognizes is unknown. No quality values exist for individual bases; no much larger clone is one base distant. The data originate from a study of blood T cell repertoires in COVID-19 (dated by TCRdb to the early 2020s). In the study overall: Samples from collaborators originated in the United States, Italy and Spain and spanned both the acute and convalescent phases of COVID-19. The prospective study material was composed of cDNA or gDNA derived from T cells, B-cell-depleted T cells, or PBMCs. The repertoires were released in a freely available public database meant as a resource for research on the immune response to SARS-CoV-2. Where available, HLA class I and class II types were taken from metadata supplied by the sample provider and were not determined by assay-based typing. Subjects who had been exposed to COVID-19, were actively infected with it, or had recovered from it provided the deeply sampled blood TCRbeta repertoires that made up the dataset. Samples were obtained from the ongoing ImmuneRACE study (first 160 participants) and from over 1,000 subjects provided by 6 global collaborators. Nearly every sample came with metadata listing a de-identified subject ID, COVID-19 status, age in years and sex. Study-wide findings and limitations: How much clinical and demographic metadata was included differed by source and by participant, and the metadata was provided uncurated.

Each collaborating institution followed its own protocols to collect whole blood in K2EDTA tubes. Collaborator samples were shipped for TCRbeta analysis as frozen whole blood, isolated PBMCs, or DNA extracted from either sample type. TCRbeta CDR3 regions were amplified from genomic DNA by means of the immunoSEQ Assay, a bias-controlled multiplex PCR. As for how the authors treated the data: Within the assay, amplification of reference gene primers was used to estimate how many nucleated cells each sample contained. To quantify the absolute abundance of each unique TCRbeta CDR3 rearrangement, sequence reads were collapsed and filtered. For each sample, productive Simpson clonality was calculated as the square root of Simpson's diversity index across productive rearrangements. TCRdb took over this immuneACCESS table, retaining in-frame rearrangements with V and J assigned. Such tables are incomplete; in checked studies, under half of the missing clones stem from an unresolved V gene, and the remainder is unexplained. D and trimming were read from the DNA, whereas the V and J calls and clone size are those reported in that table. Across this sample there are around 180,000 clones, with 70% to 90% seen only once. 20% of the sample is held by the ten biggest clonotypes.

For CDR1 and CDR2, the germline V gene lists KGHDR and SFDVKD. From cysteine to phenylalanine, the CDR3 is 16 amino acids long. The only DNA kept is the CDR3, 48 bases in frame from the first base. Germline trimming amounts to 1 base on V and 7 bases on J, with 7 as the count of junction bases outside the gene matches. The TCR comes from a man aged 65 to 85 with active or convalescent COVID-19. Recombination linked TRBV24-1 to TRBJ2-2, and 8 junctional nucleotides match TRBD1. The material sequenced was peripheral blood. In nucleotide form, the sequence is TGTGCCACCAGTGATTTTCGGCAGGGGGCCAGCGGGGAGCTGTTTTTT. It codes for CATSDFRQGASGELFF.